A selection of T cell receptor beta chains follows, all from one sample in a study of patients and donors after allogeneic stem cell transplantation. TCRdb redid the calling of the RT-PCR reads with MiXCR, one entry per CDR3 protein. This table has about 960,000 distinct CDR3 sequences, under 20% appearing once. The sequenced material came from blood, either unsorted or a sorted T cell fraction (not recorded which). Every receptor here comes from a human donor who was either an allogeneic HSCT recipient or a stem cell or donor lymphocyte infusion donor (not recorded which). It is not recorded whose cells these are; they may come from a transplant donor. Each CDR3 is given with its conserved first and last residue. The D gene is left open where the match is weak. Clone size is given for some rows only: seen once, a few or many times, or a class if the clone is expanded.

v_gene	d_gene	j_gene	len	abundance	CDR3aa	CDR3nt
TRBV19	NA	TRBJ1-1	16	few	CASSLSRGTMNTEAFF	TGTGCCAGTAGCCTTTCGAGGGGGACCATGAACACTGAAGCTTTCTTT
TRBV5-6	NA	TRBJ2-1	12	NA	CASNKDSERQFF	TGTGCCAGCAACAAAGACAGTGAGAGGCAGTTCTTC
TRBV29-1	NA	TRBJ1-3	16	NA	CSVALQLGVRGNTIYF	TGCAGCGTTGCATTACAGTTGGGGGTTCGCGGAAACACCATATATTTT
TRBV19	NA	TRBJ1-5	14	NA	CASSTTYRNQPQHF	TGTGCCAGTAGTACCACCTACAGGAATCAGCCCCAGCATTTT
TRBV12-3/TRBV12-4	NA	TRBJ2-7	18	NA	CASSLNPRTGGYTYEQYF	TGTGCCAGCAGTCTCAACCCCAGGACAGGAGGGTACACCTACGAGCAGTACTTC
TRBV5-6	TRBD1	TRBJ1-2	14	few	CASSFRTGVGGYTF	TGTGCCAGCAGCTTCCGGACAGGGGTTGGTGGCTACACCTTC
TRBV4-2	NA	TRBJ2-3	14	few	CASSQDPRKDTQYF	TGTGCCAGCAGCCAAGATCCCCGGAAGGATACGCAGTATTTT
TRBV7-3	TRBD2	TRBJ2-3	16	few	CASSKTSGGGTDTQYF	TGTGCCAGCAGCAAGACTAGCGGGGGGGGTACAGATACGCAGTATTTT
TRBV29-1	NA	TRBJ1-1	13	few	CSVEGSFRAEAFF	TGCAGCGTTGAGGGCAGCTTTCGGGCTGAAGCTTTCTTT
TRBV6-5	TRBD1	TRBJ1-2	17	few	CASSFHRGRILNYGYTF	TGTGCCAGCAGTTTTCACAGGGGGCGTATTCTTAACTATGGCTACACCTTC
TRBV7-9	NA	TRBJ2-5	11	few	CASGHQETQYF	TGTGCCAGCGGACACCAAGAGACCCAGTACTTC
TRBV29-1	NA	TRBJ1-1	12	NA	CSVPFRDTEAFF	TGCAGCGTCCCCTTCCGGGACACTGAAGCTTTCTTT
TRBV20-1	NA	TRBJ2-7	15	NA	CSAPIPLQGTYEQYF	TGCAGTGCTCCTATCCCCCTCCAGGGTACCTACGAGCAGTACTTC
TRBV5-1	TRBD1	TRBJ2-1	15	NA	CASSLSTGSHNEQFF	TGCGCCAGCAGCTTATCGACAGGGTCCCACAATGAGCAGTTCTTC
TRBV13	NA	TRBJ2-3	15	NA	CASSFTAQSTDTQYF	TGTGCCAGCAGCTTTACCGCCCAATCCACAGATACGCAGTATTTT
TRBV13	NA	TRBJ2-3	15	NA	CASSPYSGRTDTQYF	TGTGCCAGCAGCCCATACAGCGGGCGCACAGATACGCAGTATTTT
TRBV20-1	TRBD2	TRBJ2-1	14	NA	CSARGTSGPFGEFF	TGCAGTGCTAGGGGGACTAGCGGACCTTTTGGGGAGTTCTTC
TRBV27	TRBD2	TRBJ2-2	12	NA	CASSSTRGEVFF	TGTGCCAGCAGTTCCACACGGGGGGAGGTGTTTTTT
TRBV27	TRBD1	TRBJ1-5	17	NA	CASSPHHHGTADQPQHF	TGTGCCAGCAGTCCACACCACCACGGGACAGCGGATCAGCCCCAGCATTTT
TRBV6-1	NA	TRBJ2-3	13	few	CAARDILTDTQYF	TGTGCCGCCCGGGACATACTCACAGATACGCAGTATTTT
TRBV12-3/TRBV12-4	NA	TRBJ1-5	14	NA	CASSQTRINQPQHF	TGTGCCAGCAGCCAGACTCGGATCAATCAGCCCCAGCATTTT
TRBV20-1	NA	TRBJ2-7	12	NA	CSAANRRGEQYF	TGCAGTGCCGCGAACCGGCGAGGGGAGCAGTACTTC
TRBV20-1	NA	TRBJ1-3	13	few	CSARGDTRNTIYF	TGCAGTGCTAGGGGGGACACCCGAAACACCATATATTTT
TRBV5-4	NA	TRBJ2-1	13	NA	CASSFNPHIEQFF	TGTGCCAGCAGCTTTAATCCCCATATAGAGCAGTTCTTC
TRBV5-1	NA	TRBJ2-3	12	few	CASSIQADTQYF	TGCGCCAGCAGCATCCAAGCAGATACGCAGTATTTT
TRBV12-3/TRBV12-4	TRBD1	TRBJ2-1	15	many	CASSFLGQGTNEQFF	TGTGCCAGCAGTTTTTTGGGACAGGGGACAAATGAGCAGTTCTTC
TRBV4-1	NA	TRBJ2-7	15	NA	CASSQGADRTYEQYF	TGCGCCAGCAGCCAAGGGGCCGACAGAACCTACGAGCAGTACTTC
TRBV7-8	TRBD2	TRBJ2-7	15	NA	CASSPLAGGTYEQYF	TGTGCCAGCAGCCCTCTCGCGGGGGGTACCTACGAGCAGTACTTC
TRBV29-1	NA	TRBJ2-7	14	few	CSVVVPYSSYEQYF	TGCAGCGTTGTTGTGCCTTACAGCTCCTACGAGCAGTACTTC
TRBV20-1	TRBD1	TRBJ2-7	14	NA	CSASSDRGAYEQYF	TGCAGTGCTAGCTCCGACAGGGGTGCCTACGAGCAGTACTTC
TRBV5-6	TRBD2	TRBJ2-7	14	NA	CASSSTSGRSEQYF	TGTGCCAGCAGCTCAACTAGCGGGAGAAGCGAGCAGTACTTC
TRBV4-2	TRBD1	TRBJ2-2	17	NA	CASSQEGTGAHTGELFF	TGTGCCAGCAGCCAAGAGGGGACAGGGGCCCACACCGGGGAGCTGTTTTTT
TRBV5-1	NA	TRBJ1-1	15	NA	CASSLAPSRGTEAFF	TGCGCCAGCAGCTTGGCTCCTAGTAGGGGCACTGAAGCTTTCTTT
TRBV5-1	NA	TRBJ2-3	18	NA	CASSLNQGNSYRTDTQYF	TGCGCCAGCAGCCTAAACCAGGGGAACTCGTATCGCACAGATACGCAGTATTTT
TRBV2	TRBD2	TRBJ2-1	17	NA	CASSEETSGYRYNEQFF	TGTGCCAGCAGTGAAGAGACTAGCGGGTATAGATACAATGAGCAGTTCTTC
TRBV7-9	TRBD2	TRBJ2-1	15	many	CAILGTSGSGDEQFF	TGTGCCATCCTAGGGACTAGCGGGAGTGGCGATGAGCAGTTCTTC
TRBV5-1	TRBD1	TRBJ2-1	16	NA	CASSRRTGGDRNEQFF	TGCGCCAGCAGCCGTCGGACAGGGGGCGATCGGAATGAGCAGTTCTTC
TRBV9	TRBD2	TRBJ2-1	16	NA	CASSAETKGLYNEQFF	TGTGCCAGCAGCGCAGAAACTAAGGGACTATACAATGAGCAGTTCTTC
TRBV7-9	TRBD1	TRBJ2-7	15	NA	CASSHGQGKAYEQYF	TGTGCCAGCAGCCACGGACAGGGGAAGGCCTACGAGCAGTACTTC
TRBV2	NA	TRBJ1-5	14	NA	CATSLGGDNQPQHF	TGTGCCACTTCCCTTGGGGGGGACAATCAGCCCCAGCATTTT
TRBV20-1	NA	TRBJ1-5	15	NA	CSARLRGNSNQPQHF	TGCAGTGCTAGATTACGAGGGAATAGCAATCAGCCCCAGCATTTT
TRBV7-2	NA	TRBJ1-3	16	few	CASSLGPGNSGNTIYF	TGTGCCAGCAGCTTAGGCCCGGGCAACTCTGGAAACACCATATATTTT